This T cell receptor (beta chain) was identified during a study of a mutant IDH1 vaccine in newly diagnosed glioma. Germline V gene data show CDR1 as MNHNS and CDR2 as SASEGT. This CDR3 has 13 residues. Trimming took off 4 bases at V and 2 bases at J, with 8 bases between the two ends. This clone is termed medium-sized. TCRdb keeps only in-frame clones here, not all; method: immunoSEQ multiplex PCR. This table holds some 68,000 clones, about four fifths found once. The sample's time point: baseline, week 1 (first vaccination visit). Treatment in this sample: pre-vaccination baseline after standard-of-care therapy.

Sequenced here: PBMCs, sampled from a glioma patient treated with radiotherapy, temozolomide or both. The TCR sequence derives from a man aged 45-60 years with glioma. The J gene is TRBJ1-2, the V gene TRBV6-1; D not resolved. The chain's CDR3 is CASSVKWNYGYTF. The CDR3 DNA is TGTGCCAGCAGTGTAAAATGGAACTATGGCTACACCTTC.